Sequencing of this T cell receptor beta chain was carried out in a study of blood T cell repertoires in COVID-19 (dated by TCRdb to about 2020). With respect to the entire study: The collaborator samples originated in the United States, Italy and Spain and spanned the acute and convalescent phases of COVID-19. The material from the prospective study consisted of cDNA or gDNA derived from T cells, B-cell-depleted T cells, or PBMCs. Subjects who had been exposed to COVID-19, were actively infected with it, or had recovered from it provided the deeply sampled blood TCRbeta repertoires that made up the dataset. The repertoires were released in a freely available public database meant as a resource for research on the immune response to SARS-CoV-2. Samples came from the ongoing ImmuneRACE study (first 160 participants) plus 1,254 subjects from 6 global collaborators. Sample metadata almost always included a de-identified subject ID, COVID-19 status, age in years and sex. Where HLA class I and class II types were available, the types were taken from metadata supplied by the sample provider, not from assay-based typing. Paper-wide results and their limitations: Clinical and demographic metadata were provided uncurated, with the amount varying by source and participant.

Of note for this clone: This clone's antigen is unknown. No quality values exist for individual bases; no much larger clone is one base distant.

The immunoSEQ Assay, a bias-controlled multiplex PCR, was used to amplify TCRbeta CDR3 regions from genomic DNA. The original methods were these. The number of nucleated cells in each sample was estimated by amplification of reference gene primers within the assay. To quantify the absolute abundance of each unique TCRbeta CDR3 rearrangement, sequence reads were collapsed and filtered. For each sample, productive Simpson clonality was calculated as the square root of Simpson's diversity index across productive rearrangements. This immuneACCESS table, as held by TCRdb, lists in-frame sequences with V and J called but not all clones. Of the missing ones, under half trace to an unresolved V gene in checked studies; the others have no known cause. Clone size and the V and J calls come from that table; the DNA yielded D and trimming. Across this sample there are around 40,000 clones, with 80% to 90% seen only once. The biggest ten clones account for around 13% of the sample.

Whole blood was collected in K2EDTA tubes by collaborating institutions according to the institutions' own protocols. For TCRbeta analysis, collaborator samples were shipped as frozen whole blood, as isolated PBMCs, or as DNA extracted from either sample type. The germline V gene encodes CDR1 SGHRS and CDR2 YFSETQ. There are 14 amino acids in the CDR3, from cysteine to phenylalanine inclusive. The only DNA kept is the CDR3, 42 bases in frame from the first base. Unmatched junction bases come to 10, with V trimmed by 4 bases and J by 6 bases. Sample: peripheral blood. The chain employs TRBV5-1 and TRBJ2-7; 7 junctional bases match TRBD2. This receptor was identified in a human donor in a cohort sampled during active COVID-19. The base sequence is TGCGCCAGCAGCCCGGCCGGGAGGTCACCCGAGCAGTACTTC. It encodes CASSPAGRSPEQYF.